This TCR beta chain was identified during a study of metastatic and nonmetastatic thyroid tumors. Overall study results and limits: Benign nodules were reported to have significantly lower TCR beta diversity than malignant thyroid tumors, in blood and tumor.

This clone was seen repeatedly, ten times or more. Its antigen is undetermined. This CDR3 comprises 11 residues. Germline V lookup: CDR1 MDHEN, CDR2 SYDVKM. The germline V and J ends were trimmed by 6 bases and 3 bases, with 6 bases remaining between them. Thyroid surgery had not been preceded by any treatment in any patient. TCRdb reprocessed the PCR reads via MiXCR. The profile shows approximately 90,000 clones, 9.5% to 15% of them singletons. The TCR comes from a female donor with papillary thyroid cancer or a benign thyroid nodule (not recorded which). Some clones in this sample may be carry-over from other donors' samples. The sequenced sample consisted of blood. J is TRBJ2-7 and V is TRBV28; D not certain. As DNA, the CDR3 is TGTGCCAGCAGCCACAGCTACGAGCAGTACTTC. Protein: CASSHSYEQYF.